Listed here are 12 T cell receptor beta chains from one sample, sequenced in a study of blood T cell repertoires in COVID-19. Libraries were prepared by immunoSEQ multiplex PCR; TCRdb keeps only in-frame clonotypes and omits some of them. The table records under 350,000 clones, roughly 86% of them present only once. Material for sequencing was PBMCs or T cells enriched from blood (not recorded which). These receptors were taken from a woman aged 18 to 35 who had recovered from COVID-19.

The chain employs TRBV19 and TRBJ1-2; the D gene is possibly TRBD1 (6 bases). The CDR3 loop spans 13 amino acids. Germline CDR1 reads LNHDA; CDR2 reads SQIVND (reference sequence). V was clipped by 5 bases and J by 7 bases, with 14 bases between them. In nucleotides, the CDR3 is TGTGCCAGTAGTTACAGGGAGTGGGCTGGCTACACCTTC. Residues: CASSYREWAGYTF. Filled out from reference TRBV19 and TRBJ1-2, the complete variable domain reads DGGITQSPKYLFRKEGQNVTLSCEQNLNHDAMYWYRQDPGQGLRLIYYSQIVNDFQKGDIAEGYSVSREKKESFPLTVTSAQKNPTAFYLCASSYREWAGYTFGSGTRLTVV.

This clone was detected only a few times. CDR3 in amino acids: CASSLGQGREQYF. The CDR3 coding sequence is TGCGCCAGCAGCTTGGGACAGGGGCGCGAGCAGTACTTC. The rearrangement links TRBV5-1 to TRBJ2-7; 8 nucleotides agree with TRBD1. The ends lost 0 bases at V and 6 bases at J; junction bases unmatched: 2. This CDR3 comprises 13 residues. The germline V gene encodes CDR1 SGHRS and CDR2 YFSETQ. The whole variable domain, filled in from reference TRBV5-1 and TRBJ2-7, reads KAGVTQTPRYLIKTRGQQVTLSCSPISGHRSVSWYQQTPGQGLQFLFEYFSETQRNKGNFPGRFSGRQFSNSRSEMNVSTLELGDSALYLCASSLGQGREQYFGPGTRLTVT.

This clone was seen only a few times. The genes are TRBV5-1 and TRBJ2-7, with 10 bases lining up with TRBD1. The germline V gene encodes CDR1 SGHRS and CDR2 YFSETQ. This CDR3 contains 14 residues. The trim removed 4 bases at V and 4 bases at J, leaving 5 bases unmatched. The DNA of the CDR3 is TGCGCCAGCAGCGACCGGGACAGGGGATACGAGCAGTACTTC. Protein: CASSDRDRGYEQYF.

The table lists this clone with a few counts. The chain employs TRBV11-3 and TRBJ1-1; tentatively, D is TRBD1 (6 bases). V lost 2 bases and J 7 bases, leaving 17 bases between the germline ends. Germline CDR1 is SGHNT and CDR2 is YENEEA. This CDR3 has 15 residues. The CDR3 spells CASSLTQGGWDEAFF. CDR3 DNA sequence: TGTGCCAGCAGCTTAACACAGGGCGGTTGGGATGAAGCTTTCTTT.

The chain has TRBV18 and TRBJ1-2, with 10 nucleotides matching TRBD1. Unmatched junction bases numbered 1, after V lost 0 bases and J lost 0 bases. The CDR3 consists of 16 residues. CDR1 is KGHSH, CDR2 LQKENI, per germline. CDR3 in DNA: TGTGCCAGCTCACCACCGGGACAGGGGCCTAACTATGGCTACACCTTC. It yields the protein CASSPPGQGPNYGYTF.

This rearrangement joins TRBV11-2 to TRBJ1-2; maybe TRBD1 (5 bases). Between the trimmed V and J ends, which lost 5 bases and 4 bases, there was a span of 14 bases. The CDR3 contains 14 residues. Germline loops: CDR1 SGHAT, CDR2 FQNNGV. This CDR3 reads CASSVNRKTYGYTF. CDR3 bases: TGTGCCAGCAGCGTCAACAGGAAGACCTATGGCTACACCTTC.

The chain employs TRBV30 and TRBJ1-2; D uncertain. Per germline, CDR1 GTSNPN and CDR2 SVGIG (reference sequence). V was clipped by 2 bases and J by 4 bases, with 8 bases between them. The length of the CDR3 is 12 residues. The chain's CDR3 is CAWSPYSYGYTF. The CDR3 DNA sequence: TGTGCCTGGAGTCCCTACAGCTATGGCTACACCTTC.

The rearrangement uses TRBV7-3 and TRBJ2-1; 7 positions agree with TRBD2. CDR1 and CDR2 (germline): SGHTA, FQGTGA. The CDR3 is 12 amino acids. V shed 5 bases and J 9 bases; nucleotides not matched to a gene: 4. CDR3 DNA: TGTGCCAGCAGCACCCCGGGGGGTGAGCAGTTCTTC. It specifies CASSTPGGEQFF.

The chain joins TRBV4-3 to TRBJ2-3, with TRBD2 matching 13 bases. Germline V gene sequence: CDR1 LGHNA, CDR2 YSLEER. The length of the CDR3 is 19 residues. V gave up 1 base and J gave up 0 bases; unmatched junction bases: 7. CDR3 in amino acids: CASSQGLAGGISSTDTQYF. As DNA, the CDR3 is TGCGCCAGCAGCCAAGGACTAGCGGGGGGCATATCTAGCACAGATACGCAGTATTTT.

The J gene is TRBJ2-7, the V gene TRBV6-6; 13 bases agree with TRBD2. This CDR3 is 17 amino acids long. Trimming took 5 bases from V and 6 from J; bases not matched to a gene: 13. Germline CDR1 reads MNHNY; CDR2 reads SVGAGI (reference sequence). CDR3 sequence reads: CASSPGLAGPLLSEQYF. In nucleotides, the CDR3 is TGTGCCAGCAGTCCGGGACTAGCGGGACCCCTTTTAAGCGAGCAGTACTTC.

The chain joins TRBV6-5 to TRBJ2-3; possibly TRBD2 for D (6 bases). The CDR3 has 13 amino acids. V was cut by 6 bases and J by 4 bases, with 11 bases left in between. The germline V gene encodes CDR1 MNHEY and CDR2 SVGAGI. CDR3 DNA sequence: TGTGCCAGCAGGGATAGCGGTTCAGATACGCAGTATTTT. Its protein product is CASRDSGSDTQYF.

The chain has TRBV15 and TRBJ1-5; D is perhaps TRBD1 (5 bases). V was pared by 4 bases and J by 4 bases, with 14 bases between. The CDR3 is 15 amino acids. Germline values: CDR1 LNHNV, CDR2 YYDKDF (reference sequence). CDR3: CATSTSREGNQPQHF. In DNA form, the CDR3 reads TGTGCCACCAGCACAAGCAGGGAGGGAAATCAGCCCCAGCATTTT.